This TCR beta chain originates from a study of cytomegalovirus exposure and HLA in healthy donors. PCR employed 60 Vbeta and 13 Jbeta primers. The method was immunoSEQ multiplex PCR; TCRdb's version includes in-frame clones alone and lacks a portion of them. The sample consists of about 190,000 clones, 65% to 85% of them appearing once. This CDR3 contains 15 residues. Germline V gene data show CDR1 as MNHNY and CDR2 as SVGAGI (reference sequence). Trimming pared 7 bases from V and 6 bases from J, leaving 19 bases between. This sequence was found in a young woman in good health and CMV-seropositive. This chain uses TRBV6-6 with TRBJ1-5, with a weak D call TRBD1 (6 bases). Sample: PBMCs. CDR3 sequence reads: CASTFSLQGGQPQHF. The CDR3 DNA reads as TGTGCCAGCACTTTCTCTTTACAGGGCGGTCAGCCCCAGCATTTT.